Below, 13 T cell receptor beta chains from the same sample are listed, as sequenced in a study of vaccination and CD4 T cells after COVID-19. Cultured CD4+ T cells had their DNA profiled by the Oncomine TCR Beta short-read assay. TCRdb used MiXCR to reprocess the PCR reads, holding one entry per CDR3 protein. The table lists over 15,000 distinct CDR3 sequences, around 60% of them singletons. Treatment reported: roughly 10-day PBMC culture with coronavirus spike peptide pools or control peptides (ViraFEST assay). Antigen specificity for these receptors is unknown. The source material was CD4+ T cells from blood, cultured in vitro. Source of these receptors: a human donor who had recovered from COVID-19.

V and J are TRBV20-1 and TRBJ2-7; TRBD1 is a possible D gene (5 bases). Germline V gene data show CDR1 as DFQATT and CDR2 as SNEGSKA (reference sequence). V shed 3 bases and J shed 1 base, with 16 bases lying between them. The CDR3 has 15 residues. CDR3 DNA sequence: TGCAGTGCTAGCCGCGGCCGACAGCGATCCTACGAGCAGTACTTC. Its translation is CSASRGRQRSYEQYF.

The chain joins TRBV28 to TRBJ2-5; 7 bases match TRBD1. Trimming at V came to 3 bases and at J to 5 bases, leaving 6 bases not matched to a gene. The CDR3 runs 14 residues. Germline-derived CDR1 and CDR2 are MDHEN and SYDVKM. The CDR3 bases are TGTGCCAGCAGTTTCAGGGGGTCTTGGGAGACCCAGTACTTC. It encodes CASSFRGSWETQYF. Supplemented by reference TRBV28 and TRBJ2-5, the full variable domain reads DVKVTQSSRYLVKRTGEKVFLECVQDMDHENMFWYRQDPGLGLRLIYFSYDVKMKEKGDIPEGYSVSREKKERFSLILESASTNQTSMYLCASSFRGSWETQYFGPGTRLLVL.

This chain links TRBV12-3 or TRBV12-4 with TRBJ2-7; D not certain. CDR3 length: 13 residues. Trimming removed 7 bases from V and 3 bases from J, with 13 bases in between. In nucleotides, the CDR3 is TGTGCCAGCACCCCTTTAGGTAGCTACGAGCAGTACTTC. This codes for CASTPLGSYEQYF.

This clonotype was counted only a few times. The gene calls are TRBV2 and TRBJ1-1, with D uncertain. The germline gives CDR1 SNHLY, CDR2 FYNNEI. V was clipped by 4 bases and J by 3 bases, with 12 bases between them. This CDR3 contains 14 residues. The CDR3 DNA reads as TGTGCCAGCAGTGGGCGGGTGTTTGACACTGAAGCTTTCTTT. This gives the protein CASSGRVFDTEAFF.

Here the CDR3 reads CASSLGTGAKETQYF. In DNA form, the CDR3 reads TGTGCCAGCAGCCTAGGGACAGGGGCTAAAGAGACCCAGTACTTC. This chain links TRBV11-2 with TRBJ2-5; 10 nucleotides line up with TRBD1. The CDR3 covers 15 residues. Germline V lookup: CDR1 SGHAT, CDR2 FQNNGV. J lost 3 bases, V lost 5 bases, and 6 bases had no gene match.

The chain carries TRBV7-9 and TRBJ1-2; the match to TRBD1 covers 9 bases. After removal of 8 bases from V and 7 bases from J, the junction contained 14 bases not matched to a gene. This CDR3 has 15 residues. CDR1 and CDR2 from the germline V gene are SEHNR and FQNEAQ (reference sequence). The chain's CDR3 is CASARGGQGDSGYTF. DNA for the CDR3: TGTGCCAGCGCCCGAGGGGGACAGGGTGATTCTGGCTACACCTTC.

The V gene is TRBV27, the J gene TRBJ2-1, with 12 bases lining up with TRBD2. Germline CDR1 MNHEY, CDR2 SMNVEV (reference sequence). J was trimmed by 7 bases and V by 6 bases; bases with no gene match: 7. The CDR3 totals 15 residues. The CDR3 nucleotides read TGTGCCAGCAGCGGACTAGCGGGAAACGAGAATGAGCAGTTCTTC. Its protein is CASSGLAGNENEQFF.

V is TRBV6-4 and J is TRBJ1-2, with 9 bases aligning to TRBD1. The CDR3 contains 13 residues. Germline V CDR1 and CDR2: MRHNA, SNTAGT. Losses at the gene ends were 5 bases for V and 8 bases for J; bases not matched to a gene: 6. The CDR3 DNA follows: TGTGCCAGCAGTTCAAACAGGGGGCGAGGCTACACCTTC. As protein: CASSSNRGRGYTF.

V is TRBV6-1 and J is TRBJ1-5; D not certain. CDR1 and CDR2 from the germline V gene are MNHNS and SASEGT. CDR3 length: 14 amino acids. The germline V and J ends were trimmed by 2 bases and 3 bases, with 8 bases remaining between them. This chain's CDR3 is CASSEIGNNQPQHF. The CDR3 DNA reads as TGTGCCAGCAGTGAAATTGGGAACAATCAGCCCCAGCATTTT.

This chain uses TRBV5-1 with TRBJ1-5, with a weak D call TRBD1 (5 bases). CDR1 and CDR2 from the germline V gene are SGHRS and YFSETQ. This CDR3 region has 14 residues. Trimming removed 4 bases at V and 3 bases at J, with 11 bases between. The CDR3 sequence is CASSQGENNQPQHF. CDR3 in DNA: TGCGCCAGCAGCCAAGGGGAGAACAATCAGCCCCAGCATTTT.

Within the sample, this clonotype is medium-sized. The chain recombines TRBV6-4 with TRBJ2-1; unclear D gene. CDR1 is MRHNA and CDR2 is SNTAGT in the germline V gene. There are 13 residues in the CDR3. Trimming took off 0 bases at V and 3 bases at J, with 3 bases between the two ends. CDR3 in amino acids: CASSDSDYNEQFF. In DNA form, the CDR3 reads TGTGCCAGCAGTGACTCTGACTACAATGAGCAGTTCTTC.

This rearrangement joins TRBV6-1 to TRBJ2-7; a weak D match, TRBD1 (6 bases). The CDR3 is made up of 14 amino acids. Germline assignment: CDR1 MNHNS and CDR2 SASEGT. Trimming stripped 5 bases from V and 3 bases from J, with 14 bases between. CDR3 nucleotide sequence: TGTGCCAGCAGTCTAGGACAGTCCGTCTACGAGCAGTACTTC. Protein: CASSLGQSVYEQYF.

The chain employs TRBV27 and TRBJ1-1; 10 bases line up with TRBD1. V was pared by 2 bases and J by 3 bases, with 9 bases of the junction left unmatched. Germline loops: CDR1 MNHEY, CDR2 SMNVEV (reference sequence). The CDR3 is 17 residues long. The CDR3 loop is CASSLMTGGQVDTEAFF. The CDR3 DNA sequence: TGTGCCAGCAGTTTAATGACAGGGGGCCAGGTGGACACTGAAGCTTTCTTT.